This TCR beta chain was captured by sequencing in a study of blood T cell repertoires in COVID-19. Assay: immunoSEQ multiplex PCR; the TCRdb copy retains only in-frame clones and omits some. The sample records approximately 66,000 clones, about 73% being singletons. This clonotype was sampled from a man between 60 and 70 years old with acute or convalescent COVID-19. Sequenced input: peripheral blood.

The DNA of the CDR3 is TGCGCCAGCAGCCGAACAGGGGGGAATGAAAAACTGTTTTTT. It yields the protein CASSRTGGNEKLFF. The chain has TRBV4-1 and TRBJ1-4, with 8 bases that match TRBD1. CDR1 and CDR2 from the germline V gene are MGHRA and YSYEKL. V dropped 4 bases and J dropped 5; count of bases not matched to a gene: 3. This CDR3 contains 14 residues.